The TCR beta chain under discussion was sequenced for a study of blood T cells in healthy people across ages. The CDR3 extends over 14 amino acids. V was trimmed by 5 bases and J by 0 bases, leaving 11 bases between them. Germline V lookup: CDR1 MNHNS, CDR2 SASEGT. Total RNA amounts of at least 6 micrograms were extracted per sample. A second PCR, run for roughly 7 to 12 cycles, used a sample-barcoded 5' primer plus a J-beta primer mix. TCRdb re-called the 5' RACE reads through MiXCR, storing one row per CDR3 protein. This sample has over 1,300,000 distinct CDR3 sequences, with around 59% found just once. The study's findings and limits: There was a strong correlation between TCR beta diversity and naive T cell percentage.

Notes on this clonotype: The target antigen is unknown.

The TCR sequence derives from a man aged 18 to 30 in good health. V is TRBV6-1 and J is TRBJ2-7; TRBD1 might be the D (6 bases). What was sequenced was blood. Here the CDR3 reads CASSIWDNSYEQYF. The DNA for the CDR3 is TGTGCCAGCAGTATCTGGGACAACTCCTACGAGCAGTACTTC.